This TCR beta chain appears in the sequencing data of a study of T cells expressing NK-cell markers. This CDR3 spans 14 amino acids. Germline CDR1 reads MNHEY; CDR2 reads SMNVEV (reference sequence). TCRdb derives one entry per CDR3 protein from the 5' RACE reads, leaving out DNA. Recorded for this sample: 120,000 to 150,000 distinct CDR3 sequences. This chain joins TRBV27 and TRBJ2-2; TCRdb designates TRBD2, a call that cannot be tested without DNA. The sequence was obtained from a man aged 18 to 30 in good health. Material for sequencing was blood T cells: a sorted CD56 or NKG2C T cell subset, CD4+ or CD8+ T cells, or bulk PBMC T cells (not recorded which). The CDR3 sequence: CASSPQPGPGELFF.